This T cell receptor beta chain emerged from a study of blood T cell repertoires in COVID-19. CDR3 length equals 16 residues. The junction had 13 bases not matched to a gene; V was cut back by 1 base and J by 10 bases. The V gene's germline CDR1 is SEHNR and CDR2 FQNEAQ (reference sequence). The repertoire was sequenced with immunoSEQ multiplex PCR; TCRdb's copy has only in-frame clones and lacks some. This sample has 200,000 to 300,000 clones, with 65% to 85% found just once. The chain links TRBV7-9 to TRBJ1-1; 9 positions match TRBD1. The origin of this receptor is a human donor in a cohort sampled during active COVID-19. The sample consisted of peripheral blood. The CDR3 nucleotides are TGTGCCAGCAGCTTAGGGGGACAGGGAAGCTTCTCGGTAGCTTTCTTT. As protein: CASSLGGQGSFSVAFF.